One and the same sample provided the 19 T cell receptor beta chains below, sequenced in a study of T cells in Graves' hyperthyroidism and ophthalmopathy. From RNA transcripts, TCR beta CDR3 regions were amplified. First-round RT-PCR targeting the TCR CDR3 was performed with the HTBI primer set. One entry per CDR3 protein, called by TCRdb with MiXCR from the multiplex PCR reads. This table holds hundreds of thousands of distinct CDR3 sequences, approximately 14% found once. The sample consisted of blood. The receptor set was obtained from a woman between 18 and 29 years old with Graves' hyperthyroidism.

A word on this clonotype: This may come from a read error, since a much larger clone is one base off. The rearrangement joins TRBV7-2 to TRBJ2-7; TRBD2 agrees at 7 bases. The CDR3 totals 15 residues. Germline lookup yields CDR1 SGHTA and CDR2 FQGNSA. CDR3 residues: CANSLGARRGDEQYF. CDR3 in DNA: TGTGCCAACAGCTTAGGTGCGCGCCGGGGGGACGAGCAGTACTTC.

V and J are TRBV19 and TRBJ1-1, with 10 bases identical to TRBD1. Germline V gives CDR1 LNHDA, CDR2 SQIVND (reference sequence). There are 12 residues in the CDR3. Germline trimming cut 6 bases from V and 8 bases from J; bases unmatched to any gene: 3. The CDR3 is CASSDRGLEAFF. CDR3 sequence (DNA): TGTGCCAGTAGCGACAGGGGGCTCGAAGCTTTCTTT. Variable domain in full (rest from reference TRBV19 and TRBJ1-1): DGGITQSPKYLFRKEGQNVTLSCEQNLNHDAMYWYRQDPGQGLRLIYYSQIVNDFQKGDIAEGYSVSREKKESFPLTVTSAQKNPTAFYLCASSDRGLEAFFGQGTRLTVV.

This chain joins TRBV15 and TRBJ1-2, with 7 nucleotides matching TRBD1. Germline-derived CDR1 and CDR2 are LNHNV and YYDKDF (reference sequence). The CDR3 extends over 17 amino acids. V gave up 1 base and J gave up 0 bases; unmatched junction bases: 8. Here the CDR3 reads CATSRGGTVPSNYGYTF. In nucleotides, the CDR3 is TGTGCCACCAGCAGAGGGGGGACAGTACCTTCTAACTATGGCTACACCTTC.

This clonotype was observed at least ten times. The V call is TRBV3-1, the J call TRBJ1-2, with D perhaps matching TRBD1 (5 bases). Germline V gene data show CDR1 as LGHDT and CDR2 as YNNKEL (reference sequence). This CDR3 is built from 13 residues. The V gene lost 6 bases and the J gene lost 4 bases, with 12 bases spanning the gap. The CDR3 sequence is CASSLGGTYGYTF. CDR3 sequence (DNA): TGTGCCAGCAGTCTGGGGGGTACCTATGGCTACACCTTC.

This clonotype has ten or more counts. V gene TRBV7-3 combines with J gene TRBJ2-2; D may match TRBD1 or TRBD2 (5 bases each). Germline CDR1 is SGHTA and CDR2 is FQGTGA. V was trimmed by 2 bases and J by 3 bases, leaving 7 bases between them. The CDR3 runs 14 residues. For the CDR3, the DNA is TGTGCCAGCAGCTTATTGGGGGACACCGGGGAGCTGTTTTTT. It translates to CASSLLGDTGELFF.

This clonotype showed up many times. The chain has TRBV7-2 and TRBJ2-3, with TRBD2 matching 12 bases. Germline CDR1 SGHTA, CDR2 FQGNSA. The V segment lost 4 bases and the J segment 1 base; nucleotides outside the gene matches: 9. CDR3 size: 18 residues. CDR3 in DNA: TGTGCCAGCAGCTCGACTAGCGGGGGAGAGGGACGCACAGATACGCAGTATTTT. This sequence encodes CASSSTSGGEGRTDTQYF.

This clonotype occurred many times. This sequence joins TRBV3-1 and TRBJ1-1; D is uncertain. Looked up from germline, CDR1 is LGHDT and CDR2 is YNNKEL (reference sequence). The germline V and J ends were trimmed by 1 base and 3 bases, with 6 bases remaining between them. The CDR3 spans 13 residues. Written as DNA, the CDR3 is TGTGCCAGCAGCCAAGGGGTAGACACTGAAGCTTTCTTT. Its protein product is CASSQGVDTEAFF.

In this sample, this clonotype turned up many times. The rearrangement links TRBV28 to TRBJ2-1; 7 bases line up with TRBD2. Looked up from germline, CDR1 is MDHEN and CDR2 is SYDVKM. The length of the CDR3 is 15 residues. V dropped 6 bases and J dropped 2; count of bases not matched to a gene: 7. CDR3 protein: CASSILAETYNEQFF. As DNA, the CDR3 is TGTGCCAGCAGCATTCTAGCGGAGACCTACAATGAGCAGTTCTTC.

Note on this clonotype: Mismatch with germline at one junction end may stem from a read error. The gene calls are TRBV7-6 and TRBJ1-2; perhaps TRBD1 as D (5 bases). CDR1 is SGHVS and CDR2 is FNYEAQ in the germline V gene. The CDR3 loop spans 17 amino acids. DNA for the CDR3: TGTACCAGCAGCGCCAAACCCGGGGCCCGACCCCAGGAAGGCTACACCTTC. This translates into CTSSAKPGARPQEGYTF.

This clonotype was observed many times. The chain combines TRBV10-3 with TRBJ1-1; D may be TRBD1 (6 bases). Trimming took off 4 bases at V and 1 base at J, with 10 bases between the two ends. CDR3 length equals 14 residues. Germline V gene sequence: CDR1 ENHRY, CDR2 SYGVKD. CDR3 bases: TGTGCCATCAGTGTGGGGGCTAAGAACACTGAAGCTTTCTTT. Translating it yields CAISVGAKNTEAFF.

This clonotype was picked up many times. J is TRBJ2-7 and V is TRBV11-2; 7 nucleotides agree with TRBD1. The CDR3 totals 18 residues. The V gene end was trimmed by 1 base and the J gene end by 3 bases; junction bases not matched to a gene: 15. Germline V lookup: CDR1 SGHAT, CDR2 FQNNGV. CDR3 bases: TGTGCCAGCAGCTTAGTGTCGGGACAGAGTAGTTTCAGCTACGAGCAGTACTTC. Translation: CASSLVSGQSSFSYEQYF.

The V gene is TRBV29-1, the J gene TRBJ2-7, with D uncertain. With 3 bases removed from V and 1 base from J, the gap between germline ends came to 4 bases. CDR3 size: 11 residues. In germline, CDR1 is SQVTM, CDR2 ANQGSEA. This chain's CDR3 is CSVERSYEQYF. DNA of the CDR3: TGCAGCGTTGAGAGGTCCTACGAGCAGTACTTC.

This clonotype turned up a few times. The chain recombines TRBV4-1 with TRBJ2-3, with 10 positions matching TRBD2. The V segment lost 4 bases and the J segment 1 base; nucleotides outside the gene matches: 8. CDR1 and CDR2 (germline): MGHRA, YSYEKL. This CDR3 spans 17 amino acids. This chain's CDR3 is CASSPTPLAGGTDTQYF. CDR3 bases: TGCGCCAGCAGCCCGACTCCTCTAGCGGGGGGCACAGATACGCAGTATTTT.

This clonotype is classed as medium-sized. This chain links TRBV20-1 with TRBJ2-5, with TRBD1 identical over 7 bases. CDR3 size: 13 residues. Germline CDR1 is DFQATT and CDR2 is SNEGSKA (reference sequence). V dropped 5 bases and J dropped 4; count of bases not matched to a gene: 7. CDR3 sequence reads: CSAGTGAGETQYF. CDR3 DNA: TGCAGTGCTGGTACAGGGGCGGGAGAGACCCAGTACTTC.

This clonotype showed up just a few times. Lacking the conserved final phenylalanine or tryptophan, this CDR3 likely reflects a read error. V and J are TRBV27 and TRBJ1-5; D ambiguous. CDR3 length: 11 amino acids. In germline, CDR1 is MNHEY, CDR2 SMNVEV (reference sequence). V lost 6 bases, J lost 4 bases, and 4 bases lay in between. The CDR3: CASSSNQPQHS. The CDR3 DNA sequence: TGTGCCAGCAGCTCGAATCAGCCCCAGCATTCT.

CDR3 nucleotides: TGTGCCAGCAGTCAAGACGGAGAAGCCTATGGCTACACCTTC. This sequence encodes CASSQDGEAYGYTF. The V gene is TRBV12-3 or TRBV12-4, the J gene TRBJ1-2; D unresolved. The CDR3 sequence is 14 residues long. Trimming stripped 5 bases from V and 4 bases from J, with 14 bases between.

The chain recombines TRBV9 with TRBJ1-6, with 11 bases identical to TRBD1. CDR1 is SGDLS and CDR2 is YYNGEE in the germline V gene. The CDR3 consists of 16 residues. V trimming: 0 bases; J trimming: 9 bases; junction bases outside the gene matches: 5. CDR3: CASSVAPGQGGSPLHF. CDR3 nucleotide sequence: TGTGCCAGCAGCGTAGCACCGGGACAGGGGGGTTCACCCCTCCACTTT.

The V and J genes are TRBV7-2 and TRBJ2-7; 13 bases are a match to TRBD2. The CDR3 covers 18 residues. V lost 5 bases and J lost 3; bases outside the gene matches: 13. CDR1 and CDR2 from the germline V gene are SGHTA and FQGNSA. The CDR3 bases are TGTGCCAGCAGCGCCAGACACCGGACTAGCGGGAGAAGCTACGAGCAGTACTTC. The encoded protein is CASSARHRTSGRSYEQYF.

The gene calls are TRBV20-1 and TRBJ2-2, with 7 bases that match TRBD2. The germline V gene encodes CDR1 DFQATT and CDR2 SNEGSKA (reference sequence). The CDR3 has 15 amino acids. V trimming: 1 base; J trimming: 8 bases; junction bases outside the gene matches: 10. The CDR3, as DNA: TGCAGTGCTAGAGCTGGGGGGGACGTGGGGGGGGAGCTGTTTTTT. It codes for CSARAGGDVGGELFF.